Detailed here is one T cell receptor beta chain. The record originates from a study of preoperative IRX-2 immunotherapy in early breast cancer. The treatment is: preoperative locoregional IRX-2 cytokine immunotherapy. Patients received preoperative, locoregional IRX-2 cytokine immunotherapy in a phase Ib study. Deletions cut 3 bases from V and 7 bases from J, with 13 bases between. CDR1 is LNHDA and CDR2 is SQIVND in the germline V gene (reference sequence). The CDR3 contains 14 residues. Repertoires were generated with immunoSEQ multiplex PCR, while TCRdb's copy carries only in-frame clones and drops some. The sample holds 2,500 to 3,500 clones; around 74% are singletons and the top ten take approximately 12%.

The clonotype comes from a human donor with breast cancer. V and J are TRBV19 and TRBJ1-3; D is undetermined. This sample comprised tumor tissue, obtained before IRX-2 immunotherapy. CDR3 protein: CASSIGTYGNTIYF. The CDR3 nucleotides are TGTGCCAGTAGTATCGGAACATATGGGAACACCATATATTTT. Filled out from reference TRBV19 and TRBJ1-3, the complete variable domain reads DGGITQSPKYLFRKEGQNVTLSCEQNLNHDAMYWYRQDPGQGLRLIYYSQIVNDFQKGDIAEGYSVSREKKESFPLTVTSAQKNPTAFYLCASSIGTYGNTIYFGEGSWLTVV.